This TCR beta chain was sequenced during a study of response to subunit inactivated influenza vaccine. TCRdb reprocessed the RT-PCR reads via MiXCR and lists one record per CDR3 protein. The data hold around 500,000 distinct CDR3 sequences, with 11% observed a single time. Remarks on this clonotype: Antigen: not known.

CDR1 and CDR2 from the germline V gene are SGHAT and FQDESV (reference sequence). V was pared by 1 base and J by 5 bases, with 15 bases of the junction left unmatched. This CDR3 contains 20 residues. The study's findings and limits: That few new T cells are recruited by each seasonal influenza vaccination was the authors' suggestion.

The sequence was obtained from a man between 50 and 59 years old who received an inactivated influenza vaccine. This chain connects TRBV11-1 to TRBJ2-1; 12 bases map to TRBD1. The material was PBMCs from blood, obtained 40 to 50 days after vaccination. The CDR3 sequence is CASSLVHRDRGLEVDNEQFF. The CDR3 coding sequence is TGTGCCAGCAGCTTAGTGCATCGGGACAGGGGGCTCGAAGTAGACAATGAGCAGTTCTTC.